The 23 T cell receptor beta chains given below trace back to one sample, sequenced in a study of blood T cells in healthy people across ages. Alongside a J-beta primer mix, a sample-barcoded 5' primer served in a second PCR lasting roughly 6 to 11 cycles. TCRdb itself ran the 5' RACE reads through MiXCR, one entry per CDR3 protein. The sample lists around 780,000 distinct CDR3 sequences; more than 25% were seen once. These data are also associated with another study on T cells of mothers and their children.

Sequencing used blood. These TCRs come from a boy between 10 and 17 years old in good health.

The chain employs TRBV5-1 and TRBJ2-5; 7 bases map to TRBD1. The CDR3 runs 16 residues. J lost 0 bases, V lost 2 bases, and 7 bases had no gene match. CDR1 and CDR2 from the germline V gene are SGHRS and YFSETQ. CDR3: CASSFGDRRYQETQYF. CDR3 in DNA: TGCGCCAGCAGCTTTGGGGACAGACGATACCAAGAGACCCAGTACTTC.

The rearrangement joins TRBV5-1 to TRBJ2-3; the D is unclear. V lost 0 bases and J lost 6, with 11 bases in between. The CDR3 sequence is 14 residues long. Germline assignment: CDR1 SGHRS and CDR2 YFSETQ. CDR3 coding DNA: TGCGCCAGCAGCTTGGGCCCAGACGCGGATACGCAGTATTTT. This codes for CASSLGPDADTQYF. The full variable domain, in which reference TRBV5-1 and TRBJ2-3 provide the parts outside the CDR3, is KAGVTQTPRYLIKTRGQQVTLSCSPISGHRSVSWYQQTPGQGLQFLFEYFSETQRNKGNFPGRFSGRQFSNSRSEMNVSTLELGDSALYLCASSLGPDADTQYFGPGTRLTVL.

This chain links TRBV2 with TRBJ2-1; D is perhaps TRBD1 or TRBD2 (7 bases each). Trimming took off 6 bases at V and 2 bases at J, with 17 bases between the two ends. Germline lookup yields CDR1 SNHLY and CDR2 FYNNEI. This CDR3 region has 16 residues. CDR3 sequence reads: CASRRGGQTPYNEQFF. Written as DNA, the CDR3 is TGTGCCAGCAGGCGCGGGGGACAGACCCCCTACAATGAGCAGTTCTTC.

The CDR3 here is CAIRPGTSGGADTQYF. CDR3 coding DNA: TGTGCCATCAGACCAGGGACTAGCGGGGGGGCCGATACGCAGTATTTT. V and J are TRBV10-3 and TRBJ2-3; 16 nucleotides agree with TRBD2. This CDR3 comprises 16 residues. Germline V gene data show CDR1 as ENHRY and CDR2 as SYGVKD. V dropped 6 bases and J dropped 6; count of bases not matched to a gene: 6.

Of note for this clonotype: A read error may account for a junction end that differs from germline. V gene TRBV20-1 combines with J gene TRBJ2-7, with TRBD1 matching over 10 bases. The CDR3 spans 15 residues. In germline, CDR1 is DFQATT, CDR2 SNEGSKA (reference sequence). CDR3 nucleotides: TGCAGTGCAACAAACAGGGACAGGGGCTCCCACGAGCAGTACTTC. It translates to CSATNRDRGSHEQYF.

The sample holds a few counts of this clonotype. V is TRBV25-1 and J is TRBJ2-2, with TRBD1 matching 7 bases. Germline V gene lookup returns CDR1 MGHDK and CDR2 SYGVNS. V shed 3 bases and J 4 bases; nucleotides not matched to a gene: 8. The CDR3 contains 16 residues. Here the CDR3 reads CASSDPMRGRTGELFF. In DNA form, the CDR3 reads TGTGCCAGCAGTGATCCCATGAGGGGGCGCACCGGGGAGCTGTTTTTT.

This clonotype was detected ten times or more. V usage is TRBV5-1 and J usage is TRBJ2-5, with D tentatively TRBD2 (6 bases). Germline values: CDR1 SGHRS, CDR2 YFSETQ. The V gene lost 4 bases and the J gene lost 1 base, with 11 bases spanning the gap. This CDR3 region has 14 residues. The CDR3 is CASSVGGIQETQYF. The CDR3 nucleotides are TGCGCCAGCAGCGTGGGAGGAATCCAAGAGACCCAGTACTTC.

This clonotype was seen a few times. V and J are TRBV10-3 and TRBJ2-7; D remains unclear. The length of the CDR3 is 13 residues. Germline V lookup: CDR1 ENHRY, CDR2 SYGVKD. Trimming left V 4 bases short and J 0 bases short, with 7 bases between. The CDR3 nucleotides read TGTGCCATCAGTGGGGCAGCCTCCTACGAGCAGTACTTC. It codes for CAISGAASYEQYF.

Comment on this clonotype: At one of its ends the junction is not consistent with the germline gene, which may arise from a read error. This chain joins TRBV7-9 and TRBJ2-4, with TRBD1 matching 8 bases. This CDR3 is 14 amino acids long. Germline V lookup: CDR1 SEHNR, CDR2 FQNEAQ (reference sequence). CDR3 region: CAGSFGQGGNIQYF. The DNA of the CDR3 is TGTGCCGGCAGCTTCGGACAGGGCGGCAACATTCAGTACTTC.

The V call is TRBV5-1, the J call TRBJ2-5; TRBD1 agrees at 8 bases. V lost 3 bases, J lost 3 bases, and 7 bases stayed unmatched. CDR3 length: 15 amino acids. Looked up from germline, CDR1 is SGHRS and CDR2 is YFSETQ. Here the CDR3 reads CASSWTGPGKETQYF. The DNA of the CDR3 is TGCGCCAGCAGCTGGACAGGGCCCGGGAAAGAGACCCAGTACTTC.

This clonotype was counted only a few times. As DNA, the CDR3 is TGTGCCAGCAGCTTAGAGGCCCCCATGGACGAGCAGTACTTC. The encoded protein is CASSLEAPMDEQYF. The rearrangement joins TRBV7-9 to TRBJ2-7; no firm D call. Trimming left V 1 base short and J 5 bases short, with 12 bases between. The germline gives CDR1 SEHNR, CDR2 FQNEAQ (reference sequence). CDR3 length: 14 residues.

This clonotype was detected a few times. This chain joins TRBV12-3 or TRBV12-4 and TRBJ2-3; D is uncertain. V was clipped by 3 bases and J by 1 base, with 5 bases between them. This CDR3 spans 13 amino acids. The CDR3 loop is CASSFERTDTQYF. The CDR3 nucleotides read TGTGCCAGCAGTTTTGAGCGCACAGATACGCAGTATTTT.

About this clonotype: The junction shows a germline mismatch at one end, possibly a read error. The rearrangement uses TRBV5-1 and TRBJ2-5; D gene uncertain. This CDR3 contains 14 residues. Germline V gene sequence: CDR1 SGHRS, CDR2 YFSETQ. The CDR3 loop is CANSFLTIQETQYF. CDR3 sequence (DNA): TGCGCCAACAGCTTCCTAACGATCCAAGAGACCCAGTACTTC.

In this sample, this clonotype turned up a few times. At one of its ends the junction is not consistent with the germline gene, which may arise from a read error. This chain uses TRBV20-1 with TRBJ2-7; D gene ambiguous. The germline gives CDR1 DFQATT, CDR2 SNEGSKA (reference sequence). This CDR3 comprises 11 residues. As DNA, the CDR3 is TGCAGTGCTAGATTGACGCCCTCCATTGTGTTC. Translation gives CSARLTPSIVF.

This chain connects TRBV2 to TRBJ2-1, with D perhaps given as TRBD1 or TRBD2 (5 bases each). CDR1 and CDR2 (germline): SNHLY, FYNNEI. The CDR3 is 12 residues long. The V and J ends lost 10 bases and 7 bases respectively, with 14 bases between them. This chain's CDR3 is CATTRETNEQFF. CDR3 nucleotides: TGTGCCACTACCAGGGAGACGAATGAGCAGTTCTTC.

This clonotype occurred a few times. This chain joins TRBV27 and TRBJ2-5; D gene ambiguous. With the DNA end fitting TRBJ2-7 better, the J assignment may be wrong. The germline V gene has CDR1 MNHEY and CDR2 SMNVEV (reference sequence). The CDR3 is made up of 14 amino acids. The CDR3 DNA reads TGTGCCAGCAGCCGCCCCGGGTTAACCTACGAGCAGTACTTC. It codes for CASSRPGLTYEQYF.

J is TRBJ1-2 and V is TRBV5-1; 8 bases match TRBD1. The germline gives CDR1 SGHRS, CDR2 YFSETQ. This CDR3 is built from 13 residues. The V and J ends lost 0 bases and 8 bases, in that order; junction bases with no gene match: 3. This chain's CDR3 is CASSLVRGHGYTF. DNA of the CDR3: TGCGCCAGCAGCTTGGTCAGGGGGCACGGCTACACCTTC.

This clonotype appeared a few times. V gene TRBV18 combines with J gene TRBJ2-5; D uncertain. The CDR3 totals 14 residues. Trimming removed 8 bases at V and 4 bases at J, with 17 bases between. Germline CDR1 is KGHSH and CDR2 is LQKENI. The CDR3 DNA follows: TGTGCCAGCGAACACAGAGACGAATTAGAGACCCAGTACTTC. It translates to CASEHRDELETQYF.

J is TRBJ2-5 and V is TRBV20-1; D is unclear. The CDR3 runs 13 residues. V was shortened by 3 bases and J by 1 base, with 9 bases between the two germline ends. Germline V gene sequence: CDR1 DFQATT, CDR2 SNEGSKA (reference sequence). CDR3 amino acids: CSASLRIQETQYF. The CDR3 DNA reads as TGCAGTGCTAGTTTACGGATCCAAGAGACCCAGTACTTC.

This clonotype was observed a few times. The chain uses TRBV28 and TRBJ1-4, with 9 bases that match TRBD1. V lost 5 bases and J lost 0; bases outside the gene matches: 13. Germline assignment: CDR1 MDHEN and CDR2 SYDVKM. This CDR3 region has 19 residues. The CDR3 here is CASSGGGPGQGATNEKLFF. The CDR3 DNA reads TGTGCCAGCAGTGGGGGGGGTCCGGGACAGGGCGCAACTAATGAAAAACTGTTTTTT.

The table lists this clonotype with a few counts. The gene calls are TRBV2 and TRBJ2-7; D unresolved. The V end lost 1 base, the J end lost 7 bases, and 8 bases lay between the germline ends. The CDR3 totals 12 residues. Germline values: CDR1 SNHLY, CDR2 FYNNEI. This CDR3 reads CASSEGAVEQYF. As DNA, the CDR3 is TGTGCCAGCAGTGAAGGGGCCGTAGAGCAGTACTTC.

Only a few counts were recorded for this clonotype. The chain employs TRBV20-1 and TRBJ1-4, with D tentatively TRBD1 (6 bases). Germline CDR1 DFQATT, CDR2 SNEGSKA (reference sequence). The CDR3 length is 12 residues. Trimming took 6 bases from V and 16 from J, leaving 21 bases between them. CDR3 coding DNA: TGCAGTGCGTCCGACAGGAGGAATGAGTGGTTTTTT. This translates into CSASDRRNEWFF.

J is TRBJ2-7 and V is TRBV3-1; D call uncertain. V lost 0 bases to trimming and J lost 3 bases, with 9 bases between them. The germline V gene has CDR1 LGHDT and CDR2 YNNKEL (reference sequence). CDR3 size: 14 residues. The CDR3 DNA reads TGTGCCAGCAGCCAAGAAGCAGACCTCTACGAGCAGTACTTC. Translating it yields CASSQEADLYEQYF.